This T cell receptor (beta chain) was observed in a study of technical replicates of blood from a handful of donors. Sequencing was performed with immunoSEQ multiplex PCR; in TCRdb, only in-frame clones are kept and a portion is missing. The sample shows just over 70,000 clones, just under 95% of them seen only once. Germline lookup yields CDR1 KGHSH and CDR2 LQKENI. The V segment lost 3 bases and the J segment 3 bases; nucleotides outside the gene matches: 5. CDR3 length equals 14 residues. The sample taken for sequencing was T cells isolated from PBMCs. The sequence came from a human donor in good health. J is TRBJ2-7 and V is TRBV18; 7 nucleotides line up with TRBD2. Here the CDR3 reads CASSPTGTNYEQYF. DNA of the CDR3: TGTGCCAGCTCACCGACCGGGACTAACTACGAGCAGTACTTC.